Listed below are T cell receptor beta chains from one sample, sequenced in a study of shared clonotypes between healthy human individuals. Only in-frame clones appear in the TCRdb table, and some are missing; sequencing was by immunoSEQ multiplex PCR. The sample shows 450,000 to 600,000 clones, 70% to 80% of them seen only once. What was sequenced was PBMCs. The receptors were gathered from a woman between 35 and 50 years old in good health. Some clones in this sample may be carry-over from other donors' samples. The CDR3 runs from the conserved cysteine through the conserved F or W. The order of the fields is CDR3 protein, CDR3 DNA, D gene, clone size, J gene, V gene. A D gene is named only where the DNA matches it firmly. The size field is filled for only some rows; it gives once, few, many or a size class.

CDR3: CASRLTLSSGGEQFF
DNA: TGTGCCAGCAGACTCACCCTCTCCAGTGGGGGTGAGCAGTTCTTC
D: NA
size: NA
J: TRBJ2-1
V: TRBV6-5

CDR3: CASSLGTSGRGEQFF
DNA: TGTGCCAGCAGCTTGGGGACTAGCGGGAGGGGTGAGCAGTTCTTC
D: TRBD2
size: NA
J: TRBJ2-1
V: TRBV11-3

CDR3: CASSRYGSYEQYF
DNA: TGTGCCAGCAGCCGTTATGGGTCCTACGAGCAGTACTTC
D: NA
size: NA
J: TRBJ2-7
V: TRBV28

CDR3: CASSLDRVTDTQYF
DNA: TGTGCCAGCAGCTTGGATAGAGTCACAGATACGCAGTATTTT
D: NA
size: NA
J: TRBJ2-3
V: TRBV11-2

CDR3: CASGLDRGYQPQHF
DNA: TGTGCCAGCGGCTTAGACAGGGGCTATCAGCCCCAGCATTTT
D: TRBD1
size: NA
J: TRBJ1-5
V: TRBV11-2

CDR3: CASSAAYEQYF
DNA: TGTGCCAGCAGCGCCGCCTACGAGCAGTACTTC
D: NA
size: NA
J: TRBJ2-7
V: TRBV2

CDR3: CASSPADRTGEAFF
DNA: TGTGCCAGCAGCCCGGCGGACAGGACCGGTGAAGCTTTCTTT
D: TRBD1
size: few
J: TRBJ1-1
V: TRBV7-2

CDR3: CASSLYRASGLYEQYF
DNA: TGTGCCAGCAGCCTCTATAGGGCTAGCGGGCTATACGAGCAGTACTTC
D: TRBD2
size: NA
J: TRBJ2-7
V: TRBV5-4

CDR3: CASSFSGSVDEQYF
DNA: TGTGCCAGCAGCTTTAGCGGGAGTGTCGACGAGCAGTACTTC
D: TRBD2
size: NA
J: TRBJ2-7
V: TRBV7-2

CDR3: CASSYRGNTEAFF
DNA: TGTGCCAGCTCATACAGGGGAAACACTGAAGCTTTCTTT
D: TRBD1
size: NA
J: TRBJ1-1
V: TRBV18

CDR3: CASSRGSLAGTRNEQFF
DNA: TGCGCCAGCAGTCGGGGTTCACTAGCGGGGACTAGAAATGAGCAGTTCTTC
D: TRBD2
size: few
J: TRBJ2-1
V: TRBV4-1

CDR3: CASSPSGRQNTEAFF
DNA: TGTGCCAGCAGCCCTTCTGGCAGGCAAAACACTGAAGCTTTCTTT
D: NA
size: NA
J: TRBJ1-1
V: TRBV6-6

CDR3: CASSLAGPYGYTF
DNA: TGTGCCAGCAGCTTAGCGGGACCTTATGGCTACACCTTC
D: NA
size: NA
J: TRBJ1-2
V: TRBV7-9

CDR3: CASSPGGSTTNEKLFF
DNA: TGTGCCAGCTCACCCGGGGGTAGCACAACTAATGAAAAACTGTTTTTT
D: NA
size: NA
J: TRBJ1-4
V: TRBV18

CDR3: CASSLQGNSYEQYF
DNA: TGTGCCAGCAGCTTGCAGGGAAACTCCTACGAGCAGTACTTC
D: NA
size: NA
J: TRBJ2-7
V: TRBV5-4

CDR3: CASSLGRTRGAFF
DNA: TGTGCCAGCAGCCTCGGGAGGACCCGGGGAGCTTTCTTT
D: NA
size: NA
J: TRBJ1-1
V: TRBV7-2

CDR3: CSVAKNTEAFF
DNA: TGCAGCGTTGCAAAAAACACTGAAGCTTTCTTT
D: NA
size: NA
J: TRBJ1-1
V: TRBV29-1

CDR3: CAPPSKIQYF
DNA: TGTGCCCCGCCTAGCAAAATCCAGTACTTC
D: NA
size: NA
J: TRBJ2-7
V: TRBV10-3

CDR3: CASADSPAGAYEQYF
DNA: TGTGCCAGCGCCGACTCGCCAGCGGGAGCTTACGAGCAGTACTTC
D: TRBD2
size: NA
J: TRBJ2-7
V: TRBV6-4

CDR3: CSVLRTGEGGYGYTF
DNA: TGCAGCGTTCTTCGGACGGGTGAGGGGGGCTATGGCTACACCTTC
D: NA
size: NA
J: TRBJ1-2
V: TRBV29-1

CDR3: CASSHFIGLAGNEQFF
DNA: TGCGCCAGCAGTCACTTTATAGGACTAGCGGGAAATGAGCAGTTCTTC
D: TRBD2
size: few
J: TRBJ2-1
V: TRBV23-1

CDR3: CASSRQGKYGYTF
DNA: TGTGCCAGCAGTAGACAGGGGAAGTATGGCTACACCTTC
D: TRBD1
size: NA
J: TRBJ1-2
V: TRBV28

CDR3: CARSLFPRNHPRGEQFF
DNA: TGTGCCAGAAGCTTGTTCCCGCGGAACCACCCAAGGGGTGAGCAGTTCTTC
D: NA
size: NA
J: TRBJ2-1
V: TRBV5-3